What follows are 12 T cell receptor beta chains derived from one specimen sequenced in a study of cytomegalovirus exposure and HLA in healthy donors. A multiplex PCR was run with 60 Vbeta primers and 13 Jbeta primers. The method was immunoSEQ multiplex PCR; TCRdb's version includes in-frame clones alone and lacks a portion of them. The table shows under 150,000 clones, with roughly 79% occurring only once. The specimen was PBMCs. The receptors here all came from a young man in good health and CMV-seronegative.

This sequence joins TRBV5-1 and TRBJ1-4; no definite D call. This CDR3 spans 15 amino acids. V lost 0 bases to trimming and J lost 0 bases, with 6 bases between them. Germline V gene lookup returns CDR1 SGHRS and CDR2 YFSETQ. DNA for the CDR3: TGCGCCAGCAGCTTGGTGGCAGCAACTAATGAAAAACTGTTTTTT. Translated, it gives CASSLVAATNEKLFF.

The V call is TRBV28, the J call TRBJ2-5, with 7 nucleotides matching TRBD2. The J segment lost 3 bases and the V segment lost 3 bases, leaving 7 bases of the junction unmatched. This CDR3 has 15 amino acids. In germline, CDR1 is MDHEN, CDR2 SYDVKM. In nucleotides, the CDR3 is TGTGCCAGCAGTTTCAGGGAGGGAAAGAAAGAGACCCAGTACTTC. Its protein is CASSFREGKKETQYF. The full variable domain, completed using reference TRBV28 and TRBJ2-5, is DVKVTQSSRYLVKRTGEKVFLECVQDMDHENMFWYRQDPGLGLRLIYFSYDVKMKEKGDIPEGYSVSREKKERFSLILESASTNQTSMYLCASSFREGKKETQYFGPGTRLLVL.

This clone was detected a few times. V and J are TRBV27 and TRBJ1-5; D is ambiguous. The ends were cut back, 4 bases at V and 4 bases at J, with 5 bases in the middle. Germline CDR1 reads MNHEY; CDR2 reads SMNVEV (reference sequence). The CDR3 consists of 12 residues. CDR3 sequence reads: CASSSVNQPQHF. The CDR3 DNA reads TGTGCCAGCAGTTCCGTGAATCAGCCCCAGCATTTT.

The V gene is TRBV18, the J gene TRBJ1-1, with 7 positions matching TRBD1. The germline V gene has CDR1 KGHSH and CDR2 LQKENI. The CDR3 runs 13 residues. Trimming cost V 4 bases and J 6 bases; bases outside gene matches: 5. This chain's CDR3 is CASSLTGKAEAFF. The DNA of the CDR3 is TGTGCCAGCTCACTGACAGGGAAGGCTGAAGCTTTCTTT.

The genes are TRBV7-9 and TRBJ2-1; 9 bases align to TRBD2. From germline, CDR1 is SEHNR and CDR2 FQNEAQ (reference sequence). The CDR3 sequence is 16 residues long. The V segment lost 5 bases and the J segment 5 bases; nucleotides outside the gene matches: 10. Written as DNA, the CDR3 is TGTGCCAGCAGCCCTCCAAGACTAGCGGCGAACAATGAGCAGTTCTTC. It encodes CASSPPRLAANNEQFF.

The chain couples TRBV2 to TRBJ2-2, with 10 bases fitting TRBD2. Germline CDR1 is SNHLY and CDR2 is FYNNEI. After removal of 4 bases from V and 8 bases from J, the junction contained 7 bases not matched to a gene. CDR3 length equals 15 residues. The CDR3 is CASSVIAGGGGELFF. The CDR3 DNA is TGTGCCAGCAGTGTCATAGCGGGGGGCGGTGGGGAGCTGTTTTTT.

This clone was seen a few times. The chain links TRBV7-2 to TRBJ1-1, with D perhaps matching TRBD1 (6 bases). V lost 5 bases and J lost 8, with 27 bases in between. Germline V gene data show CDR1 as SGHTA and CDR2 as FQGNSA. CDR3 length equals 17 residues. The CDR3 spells CASSHIGGVGTTTEAFF. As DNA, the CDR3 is TGTGCCAGCAGCCACATAGGTGGTGTGGGGACAACTACCGAAGCTTTCTTT.

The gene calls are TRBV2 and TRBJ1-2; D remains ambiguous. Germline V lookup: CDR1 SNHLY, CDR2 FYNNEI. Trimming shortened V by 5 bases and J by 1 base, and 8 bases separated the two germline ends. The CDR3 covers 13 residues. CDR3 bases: TGTGCCAGCAGTTACATCCTTAACTATGGCTACACCTTC. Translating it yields CASSYILNYGYTF.

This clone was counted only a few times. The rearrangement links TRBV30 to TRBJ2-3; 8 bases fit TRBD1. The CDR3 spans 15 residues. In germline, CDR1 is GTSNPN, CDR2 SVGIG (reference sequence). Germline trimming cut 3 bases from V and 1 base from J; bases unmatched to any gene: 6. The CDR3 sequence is CAWRSLTGGTDTQYF. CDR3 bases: TGTGCCTGGAGGTCCCTGACAGGGGGCACAGATACGCAGTATTTT.

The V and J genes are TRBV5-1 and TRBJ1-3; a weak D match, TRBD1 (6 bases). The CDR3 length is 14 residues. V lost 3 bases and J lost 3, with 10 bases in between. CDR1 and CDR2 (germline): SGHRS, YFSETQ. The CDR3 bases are TGCGCCAGCAGCTCCGGACAGATTGGAAACACCATATATTTT. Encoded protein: CASSSGQIGNTIYF.

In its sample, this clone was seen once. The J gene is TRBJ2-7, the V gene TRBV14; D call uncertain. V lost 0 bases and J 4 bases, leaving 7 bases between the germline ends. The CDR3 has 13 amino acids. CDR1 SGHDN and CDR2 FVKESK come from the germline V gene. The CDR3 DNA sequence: TGTGCCAGCAGCCAAGATCGCAGGTACGAGCAGTACTTC. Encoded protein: CASSQDRRYEQYF.

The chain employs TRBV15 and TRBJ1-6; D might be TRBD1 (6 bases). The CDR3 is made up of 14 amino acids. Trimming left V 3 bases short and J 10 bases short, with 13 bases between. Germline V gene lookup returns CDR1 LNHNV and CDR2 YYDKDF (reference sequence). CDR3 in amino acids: CATSSTRGSSPLHF. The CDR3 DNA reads TGTGCCACCAGCAGTACAAGGGGGAGCTCACCCCTCCACTTT.